This TCR beta chain appears in the sequencing data of a study of T cells in Graves' hyperthyroidism and ophthalmopathy. Study conclusions and caveats: Appearing also in blood were most of the thyroid clonotypes expanded above 0.001. Model predictions of ophthalmopathy came a median approximately 6.5 months before onset.

TCR beta CDR3 sequences were amplified from RNA transcripts. A first-round RT-PCR of the TCR CDR3 used the HTBI primer set. TCRdb re-called the multiplex PCR reads with MiXCR, one entry per CDR3 protein. The data hold some 510,000 distinct CDR3 sequences, with less than 25% observed a single time. Patients were aged 18 to 65, had disease duration under 2 months, and had newly diagnosed hyperthyroidism. Orbital computed tomography and thyroid ultrasound, together with serum TRAb and thyroxine and clinical symptoms, were used for diagnoses. This clonotype was seen repeatedly, ten times or more. The antigen remains unidentified. What was sequenced was blood. This TCR was sampled from a young man with Graves' hyperthyroidism.

The CDR3: CASSIRTGLDTGELFF. CDR3 sequence (DNA): TGTGCCAGTAGTATTCGGACAGGGCTGGACACCGGGGAGCTGTTTTTT. This chain uses TRBV19 with TRBJ2-2; TRBD1 matches 8 bases. There are 16 residues in the CDR3. J gave up 3 bases and V 3 bases, and 6 bases lay outside the gene matches. Germline lookup yields CDR1 LNHDA and CDR2 SQIVND (reference sequence).